This T cell receptor beta chain is drawn from a study of cytomegalovirus exposure and HLA in healthy donors. General study results and limits: Rarity marked most TCR sequences, yet some public TCRs occurred in many donors. Cytomegalovirus status was reportedly diagnosed by the classifier with high specificity and sensitivity.

Regarding this clone: What it binds is unknown.

CDR3 length: 15 residues. From germline, CDR1 is SSHAT and CDR2 FNYEAQ (reference sequence). J was trimmed by 9 bases and V by 7 bases; bases with no gene match: 9. Generated by immunoSEQ multiplex PCR, the TCRdb table keeps only in-frame clones and is missing some. The sample consists of some 320,000 clones, 75% to 90% of them appearing once. The receptor comes from a woman aged 25 to 39 in good health and CMV-seropositive. J is TRBJ2-1 and V is TRBV7-7; TRBD2 matches 13 bases. The sample taken for sequencing was PBMCs. For the CDR3, the DNA is TGTGCCAGCACCGTATGGACTAGCGGGAGCGTTGAGCAGTTCTTC. Its protein is CASTVWTSGSVEQFF.